Listed below are T cell receptor beta chains from one sample, sequenced in a study of T-cell reconstitution after alpha-beta-depleted transplantation in children. TCRdb called the PCR reads again in MiXCR, with one record for every CDR3 protein. The table shows about 300,000 distinct CDR3 sequences, with 10% occurring only once. Here the sequenced sample was PBMCs, taken before TCRalphabeta/CD19-depleted stem cell transplant. Receptor source: a boy less than two years old with acute myeloid leukemia, due to receive a stem cell transplant. CDR3s include the opening cysteine and the closing phenylalanine or tryptophan. A D gene is named only where the DNA matches it firmly. Rows give clone size only sometimes, using once, few, many, or a class for an expanded clone.

>NA|TRBV5-1|TRBJ2-2|NA
CASSPDLANTGELFF
TGCGCCAGCAGCCCAGACCTAGCGAACACCGGGGAGCTGTTTTTT
>NA|TRBV7-8|TRBJ1-1|few
CASSLLDGGRPSEAFF
TGTGCCAGCAGCTTATTAGATGGGGGGAGGCCCTCTGAAGCTTTCTTT
>TRBD1|TRBV5-4|TRBJ2-3|few
CASSYRQGITDTQYF
TGTGCCAGCAGCTACCGACAGGGGATAACAGATACGCAGTATTTT
>NA|TRBV28|TRBJ2-3|NA
CASSAVGWARSDTQYF
TGTGCCAGCAGTGCCGTCGGGTGGGCCAGGTCAGATACGCAGTATTTT
>TRBD1|TRBV14|TRBJ2-7|many
CASSTPGQSPEQYF
TGTGCCAGCAGCACCCCGGGACAGAGTCCCGAGCAGTACTTC
>NA|TRBV5-5|TRBJ2-7|many
CASSFPPMWQYF
TGTGCCAGCAGCTTCCCACCTATGTGGCAGTACTTC
>NA|TRBV10-3|TRBJ1-5|many
CAISESMQPQHF
TGTGCCATCAGTGAGTCAATGCAGCCCCAGCATTTT
>NA|TRBV7-3|TRBJ2-3|many
CASSGIGGTDTQYF
TGTGCCAGCAGCGGAATAGGGGGCACAGATACGCAGTATTTT
>TRBD2|TRBV19|TRBJ2-1|NA
CASSITSGRTHEQFF
TGTGCCAGTAGTATTACTAGCGGGAGAACCCATGAGCAGTTCTTC
>TRBD2|TRBV11-3|TRBJ2-7|many
CASSFLPGLAGPSYEQYF
TGTGCCAGCAGCTTCCTACCGGGACTAGCGGGGCCCTCCTACGAGCAGTACTTC
>TRBD1|TRBV20-1|TRBJ1-1|many
CSAREPGTDVEAFF
TGCAGTGCTAGAGAACCCGGGACAGACGTTGAAGCTTTCTTT
>TRBD1|TRBV29-1|TRBJ1-1|NA
CSVEPRQGITEAFF
TGCAGCGTTGAACCCAGACAGGGGATAACTGAAGCTTTCTTT
>NA|TRBV5-1|TRBJ1-1|many
CASSLEDTEAFF
TGCGCCAGCAGCTTGGAAGACACTGAAGCTTTCTTT
>NA|TRBV29-1|TRBJ1-1|many
CSVQTSLGTEAFF
TGCAGCGTACAAACCTCCCTGGGGACTGAAGCTTTCTTT
>NA|TRBV5-5|TRBJ1-1|many
CASSFEGVISFF
TGTGCCAGCAGCTTCGAGGGGGTCATATCTTTCTTT
>NA|TRBV5-1|TRBJ2-7|few
CARSRENSYEQYF
TGCGCCAGGAGCAGGGAAAACTCCTACGAGCAGTACTTC
>NA|TRBV29-1|TRBJ2-5|many
CSVEGWGRQETQYF
TGCAGCGTTGAAGGTTGGGGCAGACAAGAGACCCAGTACTTC
>TRBD1|TRBV28|TRBJ2-5|NA
CASSKSLGQGETQYF
TGTGCCAGCAGTAAATCATTGGGACAGGGAGAGACCCAGTACTTC
>NA|TRBV5-1|TRBJ2-7|many
CASSQDNYEQYF
TGCGCCAGCAGCCAAGACAACTACGAGCAGTACTTC
>NA|TRBV9|TRBJ2-2|few
CASSVEANGELFF
TGTGCCAGCAGCGTAGAGGCGAACGGGGAGCTGTTTTTT
>NA|TRBV20-1|TRBJ2-7|NA
CSARGAGAGEQYF
TGCAGTGCTAGAGGGGCGGGGGCAGGAGAGCAGTACTTC
>NA|TRBV28|TRBJ1-6|many
CASSLLSSYNSPLHF
TGTGCCAGCAGTTTGCTAAGCTCCTATAATTCACCCCTCCACTTT
>TRBD1|TRBV4-3|TRBJ2-2|many
CASSQDRGRSGELFF
TGCGCCAGCAGCCAAGACAGGGGGCGCTCCGGGGAGCTGTTTTTT
>TRBD1|TRBV4-3|TRBJ2-7|many
CASSQEPGQGAYEQYF
TGCGCCAGCAGCCAAGAACCGGGACAGGGAGCCTACGAGCAGTACTTC
>TRBD1|TRBV20-1|TRBJ2-1|few
CSATSGQGAYNEQFF
TGCAGTGCCACCTCGGGACAGGGGGCATACAATGAGCAGTTCTTC
>NA|TRBV5-1|TRBJ1-6|NA
CASSLEGLYNPPLHF
TGCGCCAGCAGCTTGGAGGGCCTCTATAATCCACCCCTCCACTTT
>NA|TRBV29-1|TRBJ2-1|NA
CSVDKALGYNEQFF
TGCAGCGTTGATAAAGCCCTCGGTTACAATGAGCAGTTCTTC
>NA|TRBV7-8|TRBJ1-1|many
CASSRNREAFF
TGTGCCAGCAGCCGAAACAGGGAAGCTTTCTTT
>NA|TRBV29-1|TRBJ1-2|few
CSARGPEGYGYTF
TGCAGCGCCCGGGGCCCGGAGGGCTATGGCTACACCTTC
>NA|TRBV3-1|TRBJ1-6|few
CASSQEAGRNSPLHF
TGTGCCAGCAGCCAAGAGGCAGGCCGTAATTCACCCCTCCACTTT
>TRBD2|TRBV29-1|TRBJ2-1|many
CSVARTSGAEQFF
TGCAGCGTTGCAAGGACTAGCGGAGCTGAGCAGTTCTTC
>TRBD1|TRBV6-2/TRBV6-3|TRBJ1-4|many
CASSYSGTANEKLFF
TGTGCCAGCAGTTACTCGGGGACAGCAAATGAAAAACTGTTTTTT
>TRBD1|TRBV5-5|TRBJ1-5|many
CASSLTPGQANQPQHF
TGTGCCAGCAGCTTAACCCCCGGACAGGCTAATCAGCCCCAGCATTTT
>NA|TRBV29-1|TRBJ2-7|many
CSVEGTSQDYEQYF
TGCAGCGTTGAAGGGACCTCTCAAGACTACGAGCAGTACTTC
>TRBD2|TRBV12-3/TRBV12-4|TRBJ2-7|many
CASSFSPGLAISYEQYF
TGTGCCAGCAGTTTCTCTCCGGGACTAGCGATCTCCTACGAGCAGTACTTC
>NA|TRBV5-1|TRBJ2-1|many
CASSLNYRAAPYNEQLF
TGCGCCAGCAGCCTCAACTATAGAGCCGCCCCCTACAATGAGCAGCTCTTC
>NA|TRBV14|TRBJ2-5|many
CASSQRPGAAETQYF
TGTGCCAGCAGCCAACGGCCGGGGGCCGCGGAGACCCAGTACTTC
>TRBD1|TRBV10-3|TRBJ2-2|many
CAISPGTGNTGELFF
TGTGCCATCAGTCCCGGGACAGGGAACACCGGGGAGCTGTTTTTT
>TRBD2|TRBV5-1|TRBJ2-7|many
CASSFSPGLPNYEQYF
TGCGCCAGCAGCTTTTCACCGGGACTACCAAACTACGAGCAGTACTTC
>NA|TRBV29-1|TRBJ1-3|many
CSARIPSGNTIYF
TGCAGCGCCAGGATCCCCTCTGGAAACACCATATATTTT
>NA|TRBV7-9|TRBJ2-2|many
CASSSKSQANTGELFF
TGTGCCAGCAGTTCGAAGAGTCAGGCGAACACCGGGGAGCTGTTTTTT
>TRBD1|TRBV15|TRBJ2-1|many
CATSTGTGGRNEQFF
TGTGCCACCAGCACCGGGACAGGGGGCCGCAATGAGCAGTTCTTC
>TRBD1|TRBV28|TRBJ1-2|many
CASSLADRGNYGYTF
TGTGCCAGCAGTCTAGCCGACAGGGGGAACTATGGCTACACCTTC
>TRBD2|TRBV7-9|TRBJ2-7|few
CASSSSTSGSQNEQYF
TGTGCCAGCAGCTCCTCGACTAGCGGGAGTCAGAACGAGCAGTACTTC
>TRBD1|TRBV29-1|TRBJ1-1|many
CSAAGQGRTEAFF
TGCAGCGCCGCCGGACAGGGAAGAACTGAAGCTTTCTTT
>NA|TRBV29-1|TRBJ1-1|many
CSVDLERRMNTEAFF
TGCAGCGTTGACTTGGAGAGACGCATGAACACTGAAGCTTTCTTT
>TRBD1|TRBV5-1|TRBJ2-7|many
CASGDRDSSYEQYF
TGCGCCAGCGGTGACCGGGACAGCTCCTACGAGCAGTACTTC
>NA|TRBV5-1|TRBJ2-7|few
CASSSFPTRGEQYF
TGCGCCAGCAGCTCGTTCCCCACTAGAGGCGAGCAGTACTTC
>TRBD2|TRBV4-1|TRBJ2-1|NA
CASSQSELAGREFF
TGCGCCAGCAGCCAATCGGAACTAGCGGGGAGAGAGTTCTTC
>NA|TRBV28|TRBJ2-7|many
CASSSSLPGAGGSYEQYF
TGTGCCAGCAGTTCCTCCCTACCAGGAGCAGGTGGCTCCTACGAGCAGTACTTC
>NA|TRBV7-9|TRBJ2-2|few
CASRTVFANTGELFF
TGTGCCAGCAGGACAGTCTTCGCGAACACCGGGGAGCTGTTTTTT
>NA|TRBV28|TRBJ1-5|NA
CASSLSGRNQPQHF
TGTGCCAGCAGTTTATCTGGCCGCAATCAGCCCCAGCATTTT
>NA|TRBV4-3|TRBJ2-3|many
CASSQGSTVADTQYF
TGCGCCAGCAGCCAAGGATCCACTGTCGCGGATACGCAGTATTTT
>TRBD1|TRBV20-1|TRBJ1-5|many
CSAREQGAFTPQHF
TGCAGTGCTAGAGAACAGGGGGCTTTTACCCCCCAGCATTTT
>TRBD1|TRBV7-9|TRBJ1-1|many
CASSPRTGGEFRTEAFF
TGTGCCAGCAGCCCCCGGACAGGGGGCGAGTTTCGGACTGAAGCTTTCTTT
>TRBD1|TRBV5-1|TRBJ1-6|many
CASSMDRGSSPLHF
TGCGCCAGCAGCATGGACAGGGGAAGTTCACCCCTCCACTTT